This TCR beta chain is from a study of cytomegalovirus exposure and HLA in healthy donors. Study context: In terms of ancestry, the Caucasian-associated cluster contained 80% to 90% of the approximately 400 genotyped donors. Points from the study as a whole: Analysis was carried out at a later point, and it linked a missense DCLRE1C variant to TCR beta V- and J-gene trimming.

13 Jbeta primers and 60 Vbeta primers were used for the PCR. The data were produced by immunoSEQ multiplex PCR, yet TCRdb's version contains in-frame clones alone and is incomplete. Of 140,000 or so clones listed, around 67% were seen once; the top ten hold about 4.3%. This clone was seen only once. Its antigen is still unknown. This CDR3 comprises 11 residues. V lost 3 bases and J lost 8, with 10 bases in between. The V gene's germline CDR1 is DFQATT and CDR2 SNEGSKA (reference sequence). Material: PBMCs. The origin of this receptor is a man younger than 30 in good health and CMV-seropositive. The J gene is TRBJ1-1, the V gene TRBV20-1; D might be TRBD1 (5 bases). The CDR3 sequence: CSASVTEEAFF. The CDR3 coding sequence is TGCAGTGCTAGCGTGACAGAGGAAGCTTTCTTT.